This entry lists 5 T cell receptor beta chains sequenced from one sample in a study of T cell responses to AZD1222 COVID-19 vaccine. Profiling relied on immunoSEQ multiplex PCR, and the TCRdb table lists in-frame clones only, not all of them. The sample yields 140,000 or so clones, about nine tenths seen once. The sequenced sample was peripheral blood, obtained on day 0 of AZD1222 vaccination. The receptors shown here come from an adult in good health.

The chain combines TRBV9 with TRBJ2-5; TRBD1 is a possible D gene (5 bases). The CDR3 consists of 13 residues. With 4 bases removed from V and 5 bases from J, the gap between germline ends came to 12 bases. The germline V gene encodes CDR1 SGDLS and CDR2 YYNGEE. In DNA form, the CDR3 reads TGTGCCAGCAGCCCAGGGATTGAGGAGACCCAGTACTTC. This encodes CASSPGIEETQYF.

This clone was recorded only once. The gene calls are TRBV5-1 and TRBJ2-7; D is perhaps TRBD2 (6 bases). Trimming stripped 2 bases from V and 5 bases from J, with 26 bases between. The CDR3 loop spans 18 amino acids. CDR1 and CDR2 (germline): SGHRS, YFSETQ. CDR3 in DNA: TGCGCCAGCAGCTTAATAACCGAGCGGAGGGCCCCTCTGGACGAGCAGTACTTC. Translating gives CASSLITERRAPLDEQYF.

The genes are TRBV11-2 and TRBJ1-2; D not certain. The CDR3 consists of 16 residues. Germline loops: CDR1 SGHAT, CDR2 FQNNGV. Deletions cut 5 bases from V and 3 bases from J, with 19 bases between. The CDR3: CASSPIVRLRDYGYTF. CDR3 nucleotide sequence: TGTGCCAGCAGCCCCATCGTCCGACTTCGGGACTATGGCTACACCTTC.

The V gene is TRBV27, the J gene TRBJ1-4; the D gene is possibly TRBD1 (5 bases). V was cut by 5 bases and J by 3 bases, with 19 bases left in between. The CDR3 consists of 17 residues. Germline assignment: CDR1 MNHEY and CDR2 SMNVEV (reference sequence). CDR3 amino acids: CASSLGPALGSNEKLFF. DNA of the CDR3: TGTGCCAGCAGTCTGGGACCAGCTTTGGGATCTAATGAAAAACTGTTTTTT.

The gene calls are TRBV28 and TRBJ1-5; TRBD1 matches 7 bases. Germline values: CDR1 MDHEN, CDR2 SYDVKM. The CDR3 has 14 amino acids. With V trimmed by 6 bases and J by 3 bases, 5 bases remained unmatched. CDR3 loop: CASSQGTVNQPQHF. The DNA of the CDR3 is TGTGCCAGCAGCCAGGGGACAGTCAATCAGCCCCAGCATTTT.